This T cell receptor beta chain was recovered during a study of cytomegalovirus exposure and HLA in healthy donors. Findings and caveats of the study: Overall, under 200 TCR beta chains were annotated as cytomegalovirus-associated. Being productive about 90% or about 30% of the time was typical of most TCR beta V segments in an earlier analysis. While the bulk of TCR sequences proved rare, some public TCRs turned up in many donors. The presence/absence work took it that sequencing depth was about the same across donors.

Researchers ran the PCR with 60 Vbeta and 13 Jbeta primers. Assay used: immunoSEQ multiplex PCR; TCRdb lists only in-frame clones, some missing. In the table there are about 160,000 clones, 75% to 90% of which are singletons. Per germline, CDR1 SGHRS and CDR2 YFSETQ. The V and J ends lost 2 bases and 5 bases respectively, with 2 bases between them. This CDR3 has 11 residues. In regard to this clone: What it binds is not known.

The receptor was isolated from a woman aged 18-29 years in good health and CMV-seronegative. The V and J genes are TRBV5-1 and TRBJ2-1, with D uncertain. The sample taken for sequencing was PBMCs. The CDR3 DNA is TGCGCCAGCAGCTTTAACAATGAGCAGTTCTTC. It specifies CASSFNNEQFF.